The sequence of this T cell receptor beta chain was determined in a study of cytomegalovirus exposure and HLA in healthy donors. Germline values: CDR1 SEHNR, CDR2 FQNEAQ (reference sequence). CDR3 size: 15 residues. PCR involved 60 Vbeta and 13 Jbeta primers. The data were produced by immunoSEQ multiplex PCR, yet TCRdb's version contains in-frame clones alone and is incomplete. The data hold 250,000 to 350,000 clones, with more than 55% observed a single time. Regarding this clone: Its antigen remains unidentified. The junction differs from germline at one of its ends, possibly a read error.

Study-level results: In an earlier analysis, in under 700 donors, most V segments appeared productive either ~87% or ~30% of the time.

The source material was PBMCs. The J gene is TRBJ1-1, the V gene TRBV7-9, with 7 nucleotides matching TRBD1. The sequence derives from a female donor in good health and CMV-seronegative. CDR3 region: CSSSPPGQRNTEAFF. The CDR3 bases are TGTTCCAGCAGCCCCCCGGGACAGAGGAACACTGAAGCTTTCTTT.